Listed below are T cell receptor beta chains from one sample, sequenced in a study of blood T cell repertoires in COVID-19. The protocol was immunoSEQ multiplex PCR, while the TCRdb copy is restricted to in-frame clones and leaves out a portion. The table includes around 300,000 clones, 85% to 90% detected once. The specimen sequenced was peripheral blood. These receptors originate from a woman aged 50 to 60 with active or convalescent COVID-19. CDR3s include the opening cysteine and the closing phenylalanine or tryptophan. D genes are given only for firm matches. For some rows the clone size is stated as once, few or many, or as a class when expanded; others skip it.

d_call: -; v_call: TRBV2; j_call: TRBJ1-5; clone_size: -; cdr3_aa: CASSEDYRAIGNQPQHF; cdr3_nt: TGTGCCAGCAGTGAAGATTACAGGGCCATTGGCAATCAGCCCCAGCATTTT
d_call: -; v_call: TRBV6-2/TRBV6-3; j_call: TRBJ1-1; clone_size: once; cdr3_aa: CASSQTGVGYTEAFF; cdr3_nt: TGTGCCAGCAGCCAGACGGGGGTCGGATACACTGAAGCTTTCTTT
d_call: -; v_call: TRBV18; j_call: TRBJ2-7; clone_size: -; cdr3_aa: CASSPRDGSSYEQYF; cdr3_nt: TGTGCCAGCTCACCTAGGGACGGGAGCTCCTACGAGCAGTACTTC
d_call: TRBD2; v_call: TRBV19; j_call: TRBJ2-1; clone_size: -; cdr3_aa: CASSIGAGGYNEQFF; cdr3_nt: TGTGCCAGTAGTATAGGAGCGGGGGGGTACAATGAGCAGTTCTTC
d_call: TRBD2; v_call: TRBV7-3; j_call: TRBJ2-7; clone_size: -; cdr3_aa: CASSPGTSGEQYF; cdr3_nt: TGTGCCAGCAGCCCCGGGACTAGCGGCGAGCAGTACTTC
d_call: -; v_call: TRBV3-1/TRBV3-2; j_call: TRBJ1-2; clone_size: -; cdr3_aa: CASSPRGGAKGYTF; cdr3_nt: TGTGCCAGCAGCCCAAGGGGGGGGGCAAAAGGCTACACCTTC
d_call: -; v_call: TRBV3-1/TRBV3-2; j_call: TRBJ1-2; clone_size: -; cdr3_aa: CASSLQGYGYTF; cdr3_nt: TGTGCCAGCAGCCTTCAGGGATATGGCTACACCTTC
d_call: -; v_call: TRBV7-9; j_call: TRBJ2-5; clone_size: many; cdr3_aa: CASSTTRTSKETQYF; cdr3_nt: TGTGCCAGCAGCACCACTCGGACATCCAAAGAGACCCAGTACTTC
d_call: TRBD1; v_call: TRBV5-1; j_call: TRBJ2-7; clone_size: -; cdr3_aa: CASSLRGGGTGDEQYF; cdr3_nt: TGCGCCAGCAGCTTGCGAGGGGGCGGGACAGGGGACGAGCAGTACTTC
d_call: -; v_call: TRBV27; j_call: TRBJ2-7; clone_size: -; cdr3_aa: CASTARDNLYEQYF; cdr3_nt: TGTGCCAGCACCGCGCGTGACAATCTCTACGAGCAGTACTTC